What follows describes a single T cell receptor beta chain. These data are taken from a study of blood T cell repertoires in COVID-19. Profiling relied on immunoSEQ multiplex PCR, and the TCRdb table lists in-frame clones only, not all of them. The sample includes 150,000 to 200,000 clones, around nine tenths seen only once; the top ten take 2.1%. Trimming took 3 bases from V and 2 from J; bases not matched to a gene: 9. Germline-derived CDR1 and CDR2 are SGHRS and YFSETQ. This CDR3 is built from 16 residues. Specimen: peripheral blood. The TCR comes from a man aged 65 to 85 with active or convalescent COVID-19. This chain joins TRBV5-1 and TRBJ2-5; 8 bases match TRBD1. The CDR3 protein is CASSWDAGGVQETQYF. Written as DNA, the CDR3 is TGCGCCAGCAGCTGGGATGCAGGGGGCGTTCAAGAGACCCAGTACTTC.